This entry is about one T cell receptor beta chain. The source material, RNA transcripts, was used to amplify TCR beta CDR3 regions. First-round RT-PCR with HTBI primers amplified the TCR CDR3 region. TCRdb ran MiXCR on the multiplex PCR reads and lists one entry per CDR3 protein. Seen here are under 350,000 distinct CDR3 sequences, roughly 13% observed once, and the top ten hold roughly 7.9%. This record comes from a study of T cells in Graves' hyperthyroidism and ophthalmopathy. Losses at the gene ends were 9 bases for V and 6 bases for J; bases not matched to a gene: 6. The CDR3 is 13 residues long.

The receptor's source is a woman between 35 and 50 years old with Graves' hyperthyroidism. Sequencing input: blood. V usage is TRBV12-3 or TRBV12-4 and J usage is TRBJ2-2; 8 bases align to TRBD1. This CDR3 is CASDRGGPGELFF. The DNA of the CDR3 is TGTGCCAGTGACAGGGGAGGCCCCGGGGAGCTGTTTTTT.